Each of the 7 T cell receptor beta chains below was sequenced from the same sample in a study of T cell changes during pregnancy in multiple sclerosis. This table comes from immunoSEQ multiplex PCR, and its TCRdb copy is limited to in-frame clones, with some not included. There are approximately 23,000 clones in the sample; around 90% occur only once, and around 0.69% lies in the top ten. Sequenced here: CD4+ T cells from peripheral blood mononuclear cells, sampled in the third trimester of pregnancy. The receptors originated from a female donor in good health, enrolled as a control in a pregnancy study.

This chain connects TRBV10-3 to TRBJ2-6; TRBD1 is a possible D gene (6 bases). V was clipped by 6 bases and J by 2 bases, with 11 bases between them. The germline V gene encodes CDR1 ENHRY and CDR2 SYGVKD. The CDR3 spans 15 residues. CDR3 DNA: TGTGCCATCAGCGAACAGGGTGCTGGGGCCAACGTCCTGACTTTC. It is translated as CAISEQGAGANVLTF.

V is TRBV5-8 and J is TRBJ2-7; 11 nucleotides match TRBD2. Germline CDR1 reads SGHTS; CDR2 reads YDEGEE. Germline trimming cut 3 bases from V and 7 bases from J; bases unmatched to any gene: 15. CDR3 length: 17 residues. CDR3 DNA sequence: TGTGCCAGCAGCTCCCGAAGGATACTAGCGGGAGTTGAAGAGCAGTACTTC. Its translation is CASSSRRILAGVEEQYF.

This rearrangement joins TRBV19 to TRBJ1-5, with unresolved D. This CDR3 is 13 amino acids long. V gave up 1 base and J gave up 5 bases, with 6 bases separating them. Germline V gives CDR1 LNHDA, CDR2 SQIVND (reference sequence). CDR3 DNA sequence: TGTGCCAGTAGTATAGCCCCTGATCAGCCCCAGCATTTT. Translated: CASSIAPDQPQHF.

The V and J genes are TRBV27 and TRBJ2-7; D remains unclear. This CDR3 is built from 14 residues. V was shortened by 7 bases and J by 0 bases, with 13 bases between the two germline ends. CDR1 and CDR2 from the germline V gene are MNHEY and SMNVEV (reference sequence). CDR3 amino acids: CASTSVLSSYEQYF. CDR3 bases: TGTGCCAGCACCTCTGTCCTCAGCTCCTACGAGCAGTACTTC.

The CDR3 DNA is TGTGCCAGTAGTATAGCCTTGGACAGCTACTATAGCAATCAGCCCCAGCATTTT. Translating gives CASSIALDSYYSNQPQHF. The chain couples TRBV19 to TRBJ1-5; D is perhaps TRBD1 (6 bases). This CDR3 comprises 18 residues. CDR1 is LNHDA and CDR2 is SQIVND in the germline V gene (reference sequence). The V and J ends lost 1 base and 0 bases respectively, with 16 bases between them.

J is TRBJ1-2 and V is TRBV7-6; TRBD1 matches 7 bases. This CDR3 is 15 amino acids long. Germline CDR1 reads SGHVS; CDR2 reads FNYEAQ. The trim removed 0 bases at V and 2 bases at J, leaving 3 bases unmatched. DNA for the CDR3: TGTGCCAGCAGCTTAGCGAAGGGGGCCAACTATGGCTACACCTTC. Its protein product is CASSLAKGANYGYTF.

This clone occurred a few times. The CDR3 spells CASSQASEVNEQFF. The CDR3 DNA reads TGTGCCAGCAGCCAAGCGTCCGAGGTCAATGAGCAGTTCTTC. The rearrangement uses TRBV4-2 and TRBJ2-1; no definite D call. There are 14 residues in the CDR3. Germline-derived CDR1 and CDR2 are LGHNA and YNFKEQ. Trimming cost V 1 base and J 6 bases, with 10 bases left between them.